Following are 27 T cell receptor beta chains from one sample sequenced in a study of T cells in women clearing cervical HPV infection. Profiled with immunoSEQ multiplex PCR; TCRdb holds only in-frame clones, not every one. The sample holds 40,000 or so clones. The material sequenced was blood buffy coat. These receptors were obtained from a woman aged 18-69 years with a cervical HPV16 infection that either progressed to CIN3+ or cleared (not recorded which).

As for this clone: Read sequence stops 3 residues before the CDR3 end, and the germline J gene provides the missing end. The rearrangement links TRBV4-2 to TRBJ2-7; tentative D call: TRBD1 (8 bases). CDR3 length: 16 residues. The ends were cut back, 4 bases at V and 1 base at J, with 17 bases in the middle. Germline lookup yields CDR1 LGHNA and CDR2 YNFKEQ. The CDR3 bases that were read are TGTGCCAGCAGCCGGTTAGGACAGGGAGGGTCCTACGAG. This encodes CASSRLGQGGSYE. The full CDR3 protein is CASSRLGQGGSYEQYF.

To note about this clone: Sequencing ends 3 residues short of the CDR3 end; the germline J gene provides the rest. The rearrangement uses TRBV20-1 and TRBJ1-4; D remains unclear. This CDR3 comprises 16 residues. CDR1 is DFQATT and CDR2 is SNEGSKA in the germline V gene (reference sequence). Partial CDR3 DNA: TGCAGTGCGCGGAGTTCAGCGAGCTCCTATAATTCACCA. Translation gives CSARSSASSYNSP. The CDR3, in full, reads CSARSSASSYNSPLFF.

This CDR3 reads CASSISSWTEAFF. CDR3 bases read: TGTGCCAGTAGTATTAGTTCATGGACTGAA. V usage is TRBV19 and J usage is TRBJ1-1; D uncertain. The read terminates 3 residues before the CDR3 end, so the remaining end is supplied by the germline J gene. Germline V gene lookup returns CDR1 LNHDA and CDR2 SQIVND (reference sequence). The ends were cut back, 3 bases at V and 5 bases at J, with 10 bases in the middle. The CDR3 totals 13 residues.

To note about this clone: The CDR3 end lies 3 residues beyond the end of the read and is filled in from the germline J gene. The chain combines TRBV29-1 with TRBJ1-1; TRBD1 agrees at 7 bases. CDR3 length: 14 amino acids. V lost 4 bases and J lost 5; bases outside the gene matches: 10. Germline V gene sequence: CDR1 SQVTM, CDR2 ANQGSEA. Incomplete CDR3 DNA: TGCAGCGTTGGAACAGGGGTCGAAAGGACTGAA. Its protein product is CSVGTGVERTE. The whole CDR3 protein reads CSVGTGVERTEAFF.

The CDR3 loop is CSAPGQGAVNTEAFF. The sequenced part of the CDR3 DNA is TGCAGTGCCCCGGGACAGGGGGCTGTGAACACTGAA. This chain joins TRBV20-1 and TRBJ1-1; 12 positions match TRBD1. The CDR3 goes on 3 residues after the read ends, and that part is filled in from the germline J gene. V lost 6 bases, J lost 0 bases, and 5 bases stayed unmatched. This CDR3 has 15 amino acids. Germline V gene lookup returns CDR1 DFQATT and CDR2 SNEGSKA (reference sequence).

Regarding this clone: The DNA ends 3 residues before the CDR3 does, and the rest of the CDR3 is filled in from the germline J gene. The chain joins TRBV7-6 to TRBJ1-2; 8 bases map to TRBD1. Per the germline V gene, CDR1 is SGHVS and CDR2 is FNYEAQ. The CDR3 covers 15 residues. CDR3 residues: CASSFLGQGGNDYTF. The part of the CDR3 DNA that was read is TGTGCCAGCAGCTTCCTCGGACAGGGAGGGAATGAC.

To note about this clone: The read terminates 3 residues before the CDR3 end, so the remaining end is supplied by the germline J gene. The chain is built from TRBV20-1 and TRBJ1-4; 7 nucleotides agree with TRBD1. The germline V gene encodes CDR1 DFQATT and CDR2 SNEGSKA (reference sequence). The CDR3 contains 14 residues. V trimming: 0 bases; J trimming: 8 bases; junction bases outside the gene matches: 6. CDR3 sequence: CSARDLAGGEKLFF. Partial CDR3 DNA: TGCAGTGCTAGAGATCTTGCAGGGGGGGAAAAA.

With respect to this clone: The read stops 3 residues short of the end of the CDR3; the missing end is completed from the germline J gene. This sequence joins TRBV20-1 and TRBJ2-1; TRBD2 aligns across 14 bases. Germline-derived CDR1 and CDR2 are DFQATT and SNEGSKA (reference sequence). The CDR3 runs to 18 residues. V trimming: 0 bases; J trimming: 8 bases; junction bases outside the gene matches: 12. This chain's CDR3 is CSARDFAGLAGAAHEQFF. The sequenced CDR3 bases are TGCAGTGCTAGAGATTTTGCGGGACTAGCGGGAGCGGCGCATGAG.

With regard to this clone: The missing CDR3 end, 3 residues past where the read stops, is filled in from the germline J gene. This chain connects TRBV11-2 to TRBJ1-2; D may be TRBD1 (5 bases). The V and J ends lost 5 bases and 3 bases respectively, with 10 bases between them. Germline assignment: CDR1 SGHAT and CDR2 FQNNGV. The CDR3 length is 13 residues. The CDR3 spells CASSQGADYGYTF. The sequenced CDR3 bases are TGTGCCAGCAGCCAAGGGGCGGACTATGGC. The variable domain in full, completed from reference TRBV11-2 and TRBJ1-2, reads EAGVAQSPRYKIIEKRQSVAFWCNPISGHATLYWYQQILGQGPKLLIQFQNNGVVDDSQLPKDRFSAERLKGVDSTLKIQPAKLEDSAVYLCASSQGADYGYTFGSGTRLTVV.

Of note for this clone: One junction end disagrees with the germline gene, perhaps due to a read error. The read stops 3 residues short of the end of the CDR3; the missing end is completed from the germline J gene. Other DNA sequences within the sample encode an identical CDR3. The chain has TRBV5-1 and TRBJ1-3; the D is unclear. CDR3 size: 14 residues. Germline assignment: CDR1 SGHRS and CDR2 YFSETQ. The covered CDR3 bases are TGCGCCAGCAGCTTTCGGGGAATCGGAAACACT. Translation gives CASSFRGIGNT. The full CDR3 is CASSFRGIGNTIYF.

On this clone itself: Read data end 3 residues before the CDR3 end; the end is taken from the germline J gene. The chain combines TRBV7-9 with TRBJ2-2, with 9 bases aligning to TRBD1. The CDR3 is made up of 14 amino acids. Germline V lookup: CDR1 SEHNR, CDR2 FQNEAQ (reference sequence). The part of the CDR3 DNA that was read is TGTGCCAGCAGCCTAACCGGGACAGGGAGGTCG. As protein: CASSLTGTGRS. In full, the CDR3 is CASSLTGTGRSLFF.

With respect to this clone: The read terminates 3 residues ahead of where the CDR3 ends, so the germline J gene completes it. The J gene is TRBJ2-4, the V gene TRBV2; tentative D call: TRBD2 (6 bases). The germline V gene encodes CDR1 SNHLY and CDR2 FYNNEI. There are 15 residues in the CDR3. Between the trimmed V and J ends, which lost 6 bases and 4 bases, there was a span of 16 bases. The CDR3: CASSRDLAQKNIQYF. CDR3 bases read: TGTGCCAGCAGCCGGGACTTAGCCCAGAAAAACATT.

A remark on this clone: The read terminates 3 residues ahead of where the CDR3 ends, so the germline J gene completes it. V usage is TRBV30 and J usage is TRBJ2-2, with 9 nucleotides matching TRBD1. This CDR3 has 14 amino acids. Germline-derived CDR1 and CDR2 are GTSNPN and SVGIG (reference sequence). CDR3 DNA, as far as it was read: TGTGCCTGGGGTACCGGGACAGGGAATGAAAAG. This codes for CAWGTGTGNEK. The whole CDR3 protein reads CAWGTGTGNEKLFF.

About this clone: The read halts 3 residues ahead of the CDR3 end, with the missing end drawn from the germline J gene. This sequence joins TRBV7-6 and TRBJ2-2; 10 positions agree with TRBD1. Germline-derived CDR1 and CDR2 are SGHVS and FNYEAQ. The CDR3 is 17 residues long. This CDR3 is CASSLYPGQGSNSPLFF. The CDR3 bases that were read are TGTGCCAGCAGCTTATACCCGGGACAGGGGAGCAATTCACCG.

About this clone itself: The CDR3 end lies 3 residues beyond the end of the read and is filled in from the germline J gene. V gene TRBV23-1 combines with J gene TRBJ2-1; 10 bases align to TRBD2. TRBV23-1 is flagged as an ORF with uncertain function. The CDR3 is 19 amino acids. After removal of 6 bases from V and 9 bases from J, the junction contained 23 bases not matched to a gene. CDR3 bases read: TGCGCCAGCAGGACAGGGAATTGGCTAGCGGGAGCCCGTGATGGTGAG. Translating it yields CASRTGNWLAGARDGE. The CDR3, in full, reads CASRTGNWLAGARDGEQFF.

CDR3 DNA (partial): TGTGCCAGCTCCCAATCGGGACACCCTAATCAGCCC. This translates into CASSQSGHPNQP. The entire CDR3 protein reads CASSQSGHPNQPQHF. The chain employs TRBV18 and TRBJ1-5, with D possibly being TRBD1 (6 bases). With the read ending 3 residues before the CDR3 end, the germline J gene is used to fill in that end. Looked up from germline, CDR1 is KGHSH and CDR2 is LQKENI. The CDR3 contains 15 residues. V shed 6 bases and J shed 4 bases, with 16 bases lying between them.

Comment on this clone: The read comes to an end 3 residues before the CDR3 does, leaving the germline J gene to fill in the end. The chain combines TRBV5-1 with TRBJ2-7; 9 nucleotides line up with TRBD1. V was pared by 4 bases and J by 2 bases, with 4 bases of the junction left unmatched. This CDR3 comprises 14 residues. CDR1 is SGHRS and CDR2 is YFSETQ in the germline V gene. CDR3 residues: CASSAGQGTYEQYF. CDR3 bases read: TGCGCCAGCAGCGCTGGACAGGGGACCTACGAG.

Notes on this clone: The CDR3 end is not reached by the read, which stops 3 residues before it; the germline J gene fills it in. This sequence joins TRBV7-9 and TRBJ1-6, with 7 nucleotides matching TRBD1. Trimming at V came to 4 bases and at J to 7 bases, leaving 4 bases not matched to a gene. The V gene's germline CDR1 is SEHNR and CDR2 FQNEAQ (reference sequence). The CDR3 consists of 14 residues. CDR3 loop: CASSYGTENSPLHF. The CDR3 DNA, read in part, is TGTGCCAGCAGCTATGGGACAGAAAATTCACCC.

With regard to this clone: The CDR3 end lies 3 residues beyond the end of the read and is filled in from the germline J gene. This chain uses TRBV20-1 with TRBJ1-2; TRBD1 might be the D (5 bases). This CDR3 has 15 residues. CDR1 and CDR2 from the germline V gene are DFQATT and SNEGSKA (reference sequence). The CDR3 DNA, read in part, is TGCAGTGCTAGAGATCAAGCGGGGCGCACAGATACG. Protein product: CSARDQAGRTDT. The whole CDR3 reads CSARDQAGRTDTYTF.

The DNA read from the CDR3 is TGCAGTGCTAGTGCAGGGGACAACGAG. Translating it yields CSASAGDNE. The CDR3 reads in full as CSASAGDNEQYF. The chain recombines TRBV20-1 with TRBJ2-7, with D maybe TRBD1 (6 bases). The read falls 3 residues short of the CDR3 end, and the missing part is taken from the germline J gene. The length of the CDR3 is 12 residues. The ends were cut back, 3 bases at V and 5 bases at J, with 11 bases in the middle. CDR1 is DFQATT, CDR2 SNEGSKA, per germline (reference sequence).

A remark on this clone: The CDR3 end lies 3 residues beyond the end of the read and is filled in from the germline J gene. V usage is TRBV19 and J usage is TRBJ1-2; D unclear. This CDR3 is built from 17 residues. From germline, CDR1 is LNHDA and CDR2 SQIVND (reference sequence). CDR3 sequence: CASSIPLAPLSYNDYTF. The part of the CDR3 DNA that was read is TGTGCCAGTAGTATCCCACTAGCGCCTCTTTCCTACAATGAC.

As concerns this clone: Coverage ceases 3 residues before the CDR3 finishes, and the germline J gene fills in the end. This chain uses TRBV11-2 with TRBJ1-1, with TRBD1 as a possible D gene (6 bases). CDR1 and CDR2 (germline): SGHAT, FQNNGV. The CDR3 length is 14 residues. The V end was cut by 5 bases, the J end by 4 bases, with 14 bases between. CDR3 DNA, as far as it was read: TGTGCCAGCAGCCGAGCCCAGGGGTCCACTGAA. Amino acid sequence: CASSRAQGSTE. The complete CDR3 protein is CASSRAQGSTEAFF.

Partial CDR3 DNA: TGTGCCAGCTCACCTACTCCGAAACGTACTCAAGAGACG. Translation gives CASSPTPKRTQET. Given in full, the CDR3 is CASSPTPKRTQETQYF. The V call is TRBV18, the J call TRBJ2-3, with D unclear. The CDR3 end falls 3 residues outside the read, so it is completed with the germline J gene. The length of the CDR3 is 16 residues. CDR1 and CDR2 from the germline V gene are KGHSH and LQKENI. The whole variable domain, filled in from reference TRBV18 and TRBJ2-3, reads NAGVMQNPRHLVRRRGQEARLRCSPMKGHSHVYWYRQLPEEGLKFMVYLQKENIIDESGMPKERFSAEFPKEGPSILRIQQVVRGDSAAYFCASSPTPKRTQETQYFGPGTRLTVL.

About this clone: The read comes to an end 3 residues before the CDR3 does, leaving the germline J gene to fill in the end. V usage is TRBV30 and J usage is TRBJ1-5, with D possibly being TRBD1 (6 bases). The CDR3 consists of 14 residues. The V and J ends lost 2 bases and 7 bases respectively, with 15 bases between them. Germline CDR1 reads GTSNPN; CDR2 reads SVGIG (reference sequence). The covered CDR3 bases are TGTGCCTGGAGTTCACAGGGAATAGGCCAGCCC. Encoded protein: CAWSSQGIGQP. The entire CDR3 is CAWSSQGIGQPQHF.

CDR3 region: CATGGGAYGYTF. The covered CDR3 bases are TGTGCCACAGGGGGCGGTGCCTATGGC. The chain recombines TRBV19 with TRBJ1-2, with 8 bases fitting TRBD1. The read comes to an end 3 residues before the CDR3 does, leaving the germline J gene to fill in the end. This CDR3 has 12 amino acids. The ends lost 10 bases at V and 4 bases at J; junction bases unmatched: 5. The germline CDR1 and CDR2 sequences are LNHDA and SQIVND (reference sequence).

Of note for this clone: Read coverage stops 3 residues before the CDR3 terminus; the germline J gene supplies the remainder. The chain is built from TRBV7-9 and TRBJ2-1; TRBD1 matches 9 bases. CDR1 and CDR2 from the germline V gene are SEHNR and FQNEAQ (reference sequence). The trim removed 4 bases at V and 5 bases at J, leaving 6 bases unmatched. CDR3 size: 15 residues. The sequenced part of the CDR3 DNA is TGTGCCAGCAGCTCCTCTGACAGGGGGAACAATGAG. Translating gives CASSSSDRGNNE. The full CDR3 is CASSSSDRGNNEQFF.

In the case of this clone: The read ends 3 residues early relative to the CDR3; the germline J gene fills the gap. The V gene is TRBV20-1, the J gene TRBJ1-3; 8 nucleotides match TRBD1. This CDR3 is built from 16 residues. The V gene end was trimmed by 0 bases and the J gene end by 3 bases; junction bases not matched to a gene: 7. CDR1 and CDR2 (germline): DFQATT, SNEGSKA (reference sequence). The sequenced part of the CDR3 DNA is TGCAGTGCTAGAGATGACAGGGGTTTCGATGGAAACACC. This gives the protein CSARDDRGFDGNT. The entire CDR3 is CSARDDRGFDGNTIYF.